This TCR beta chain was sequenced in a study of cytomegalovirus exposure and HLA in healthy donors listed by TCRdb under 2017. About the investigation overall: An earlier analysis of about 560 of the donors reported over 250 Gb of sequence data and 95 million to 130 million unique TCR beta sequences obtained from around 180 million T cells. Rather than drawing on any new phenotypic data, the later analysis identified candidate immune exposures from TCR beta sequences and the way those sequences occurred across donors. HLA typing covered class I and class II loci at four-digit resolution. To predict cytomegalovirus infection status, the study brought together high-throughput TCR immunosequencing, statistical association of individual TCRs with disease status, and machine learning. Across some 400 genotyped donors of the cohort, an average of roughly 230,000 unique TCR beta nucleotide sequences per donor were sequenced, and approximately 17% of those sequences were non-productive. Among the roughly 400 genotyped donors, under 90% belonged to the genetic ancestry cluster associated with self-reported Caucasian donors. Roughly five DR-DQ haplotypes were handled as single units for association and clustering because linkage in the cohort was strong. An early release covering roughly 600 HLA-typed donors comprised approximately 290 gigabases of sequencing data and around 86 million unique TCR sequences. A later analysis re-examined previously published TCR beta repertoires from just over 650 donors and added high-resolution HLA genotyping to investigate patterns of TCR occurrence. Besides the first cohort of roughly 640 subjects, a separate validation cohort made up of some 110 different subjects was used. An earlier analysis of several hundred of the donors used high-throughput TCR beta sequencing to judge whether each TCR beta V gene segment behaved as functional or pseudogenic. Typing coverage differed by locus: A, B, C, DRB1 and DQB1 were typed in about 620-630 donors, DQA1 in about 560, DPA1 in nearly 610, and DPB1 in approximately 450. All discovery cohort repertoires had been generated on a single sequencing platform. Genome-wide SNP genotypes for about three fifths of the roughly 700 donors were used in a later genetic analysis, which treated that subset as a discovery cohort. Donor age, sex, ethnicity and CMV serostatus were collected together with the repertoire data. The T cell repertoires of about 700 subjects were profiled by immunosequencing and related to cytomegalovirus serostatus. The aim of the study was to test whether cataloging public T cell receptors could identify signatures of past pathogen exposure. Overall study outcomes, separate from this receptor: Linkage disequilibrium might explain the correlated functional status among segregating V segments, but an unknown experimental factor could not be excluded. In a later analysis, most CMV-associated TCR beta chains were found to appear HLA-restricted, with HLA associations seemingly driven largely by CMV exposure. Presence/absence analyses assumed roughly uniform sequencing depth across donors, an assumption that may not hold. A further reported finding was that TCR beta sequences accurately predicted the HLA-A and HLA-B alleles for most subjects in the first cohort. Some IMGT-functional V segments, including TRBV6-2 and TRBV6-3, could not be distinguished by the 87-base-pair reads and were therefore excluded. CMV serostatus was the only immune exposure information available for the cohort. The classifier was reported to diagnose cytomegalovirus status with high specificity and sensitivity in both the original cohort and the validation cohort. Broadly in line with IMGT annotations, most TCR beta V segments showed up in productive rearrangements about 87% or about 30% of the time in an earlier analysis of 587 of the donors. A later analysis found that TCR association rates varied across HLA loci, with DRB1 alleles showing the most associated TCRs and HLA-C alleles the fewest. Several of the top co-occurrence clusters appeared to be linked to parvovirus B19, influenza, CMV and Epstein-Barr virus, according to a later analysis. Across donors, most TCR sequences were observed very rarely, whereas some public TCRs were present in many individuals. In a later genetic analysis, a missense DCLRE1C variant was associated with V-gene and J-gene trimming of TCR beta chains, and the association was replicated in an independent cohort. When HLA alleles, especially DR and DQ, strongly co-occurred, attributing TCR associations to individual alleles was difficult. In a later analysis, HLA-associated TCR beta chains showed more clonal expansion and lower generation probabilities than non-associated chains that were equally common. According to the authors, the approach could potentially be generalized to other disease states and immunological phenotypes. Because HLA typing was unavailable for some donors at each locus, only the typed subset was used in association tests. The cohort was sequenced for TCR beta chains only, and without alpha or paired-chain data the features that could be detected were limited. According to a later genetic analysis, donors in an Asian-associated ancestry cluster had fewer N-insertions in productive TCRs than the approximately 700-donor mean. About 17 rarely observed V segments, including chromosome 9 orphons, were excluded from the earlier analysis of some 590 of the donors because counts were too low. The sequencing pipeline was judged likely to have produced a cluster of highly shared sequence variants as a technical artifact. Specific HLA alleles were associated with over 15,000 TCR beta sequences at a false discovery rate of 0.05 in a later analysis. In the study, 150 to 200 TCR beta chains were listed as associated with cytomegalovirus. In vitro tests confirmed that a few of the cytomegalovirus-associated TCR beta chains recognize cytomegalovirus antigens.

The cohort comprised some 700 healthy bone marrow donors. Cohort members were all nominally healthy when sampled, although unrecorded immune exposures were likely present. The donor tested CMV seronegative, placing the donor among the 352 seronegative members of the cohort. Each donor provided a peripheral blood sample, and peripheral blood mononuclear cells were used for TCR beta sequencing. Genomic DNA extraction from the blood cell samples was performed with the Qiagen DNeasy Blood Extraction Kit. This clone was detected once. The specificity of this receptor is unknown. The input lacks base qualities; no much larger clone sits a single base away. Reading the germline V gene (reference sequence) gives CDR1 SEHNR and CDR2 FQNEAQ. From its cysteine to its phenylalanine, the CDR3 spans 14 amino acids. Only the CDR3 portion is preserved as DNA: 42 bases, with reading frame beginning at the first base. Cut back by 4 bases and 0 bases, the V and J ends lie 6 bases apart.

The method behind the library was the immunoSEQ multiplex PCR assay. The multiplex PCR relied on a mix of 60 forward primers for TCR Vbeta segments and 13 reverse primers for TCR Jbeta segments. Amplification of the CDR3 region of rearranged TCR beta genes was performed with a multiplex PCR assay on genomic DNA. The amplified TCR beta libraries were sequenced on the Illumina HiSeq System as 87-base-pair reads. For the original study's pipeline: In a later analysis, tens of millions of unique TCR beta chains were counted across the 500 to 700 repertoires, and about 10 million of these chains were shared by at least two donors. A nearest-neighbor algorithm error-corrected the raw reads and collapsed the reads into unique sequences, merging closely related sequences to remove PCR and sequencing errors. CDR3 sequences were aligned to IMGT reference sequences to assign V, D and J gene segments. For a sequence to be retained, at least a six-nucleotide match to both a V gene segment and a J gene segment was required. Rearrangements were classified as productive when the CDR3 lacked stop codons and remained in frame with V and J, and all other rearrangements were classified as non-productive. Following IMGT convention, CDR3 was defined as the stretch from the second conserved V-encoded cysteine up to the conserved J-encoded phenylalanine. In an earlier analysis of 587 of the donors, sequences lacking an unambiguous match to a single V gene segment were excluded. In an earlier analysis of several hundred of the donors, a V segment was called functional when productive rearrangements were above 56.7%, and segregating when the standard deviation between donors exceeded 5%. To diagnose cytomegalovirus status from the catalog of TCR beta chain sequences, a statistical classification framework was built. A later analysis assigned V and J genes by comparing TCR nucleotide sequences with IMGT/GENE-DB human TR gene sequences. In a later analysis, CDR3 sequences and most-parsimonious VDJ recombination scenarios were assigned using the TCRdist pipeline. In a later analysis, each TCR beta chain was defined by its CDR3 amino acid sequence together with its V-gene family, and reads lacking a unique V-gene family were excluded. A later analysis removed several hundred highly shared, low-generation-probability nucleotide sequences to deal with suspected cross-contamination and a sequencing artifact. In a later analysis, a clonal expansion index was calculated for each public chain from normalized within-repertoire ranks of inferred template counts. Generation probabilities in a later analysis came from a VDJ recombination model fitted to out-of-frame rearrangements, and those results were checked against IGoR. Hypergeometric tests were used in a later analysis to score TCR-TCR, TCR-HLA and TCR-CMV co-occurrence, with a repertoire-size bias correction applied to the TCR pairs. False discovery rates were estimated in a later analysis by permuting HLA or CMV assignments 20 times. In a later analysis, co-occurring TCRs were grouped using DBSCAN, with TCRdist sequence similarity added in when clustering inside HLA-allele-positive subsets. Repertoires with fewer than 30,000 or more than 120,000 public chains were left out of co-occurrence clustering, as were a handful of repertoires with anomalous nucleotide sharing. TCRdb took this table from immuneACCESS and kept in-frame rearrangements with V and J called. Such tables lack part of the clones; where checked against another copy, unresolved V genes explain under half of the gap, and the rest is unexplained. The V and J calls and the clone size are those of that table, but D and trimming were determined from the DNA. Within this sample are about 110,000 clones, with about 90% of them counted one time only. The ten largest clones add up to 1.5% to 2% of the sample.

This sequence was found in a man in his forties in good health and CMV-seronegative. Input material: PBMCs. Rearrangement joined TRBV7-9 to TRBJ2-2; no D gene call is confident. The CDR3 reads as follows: CASSSTPNTGELFF. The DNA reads TGTGCCAGCAGCTCGACACCGAACACCGGGGAGCTGTTTTTT.